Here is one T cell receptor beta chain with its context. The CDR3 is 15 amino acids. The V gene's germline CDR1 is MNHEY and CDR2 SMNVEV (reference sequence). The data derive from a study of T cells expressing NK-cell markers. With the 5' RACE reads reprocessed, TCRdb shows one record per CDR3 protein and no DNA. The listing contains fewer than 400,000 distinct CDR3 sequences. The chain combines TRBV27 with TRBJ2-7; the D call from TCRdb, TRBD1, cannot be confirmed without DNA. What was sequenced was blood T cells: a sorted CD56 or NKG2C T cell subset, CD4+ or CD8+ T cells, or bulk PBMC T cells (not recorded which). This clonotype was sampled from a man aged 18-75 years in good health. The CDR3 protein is CASSLTGTGPYEQYF.